The 4 T cell receptor beta chains reported below all come from one sample, sequenced in a study of Ad26.COV2.S vaccination and SARS-CoV-2 variants. Assay: immunoSEQ multiplex PCR; the TCRdb copy retains only in-frame clones and omits some. Seen here are a few hundred thousand clones, more than 75% observed once, and the top ten hold roughly 3.6%. Treatment defined: some 19 received Ad26.COV2.S at low or high dose, single or two shots; a few received placebo; per-sample allocation not given. Material that was analyzed had been drawn on day 63 after the first vaccine or placebo injection. The sequencing used peripheral blood, collected in a trial of Ad26.COV2.S vaccine versus placebo. The source is a person aged 18 to 65 who received the Ad26.COV2.S COVID-19 vaccine or a placebo.

The sample holds a few counts of this clone. The V call is TRBV7-3, the J call TRBJ2-2; no firm D call. Germline-derived CDR1 and CDR2 are SGHTA and FQGTGA. The V end was cut by 3 bases, the J end by 4 bases, with 6 bases between. The CDR3 contains 13 residues. The CDR3 spells CASSFSITGELFF. The CDR3 DNA sequence: TGTGCCAGCAGCTTTTCGATCACCGGGGAGCTGTTTTTT.

The rearrangement uses TRBV7-2 and TRBJ2-7; no firm D call. Trimming shortened V by 2 bases and J by 2 bases, and 7 bases separated the two germline ends. CDR1 SGHTA and CDR2 FQGNSA come from the germline V gene. The CDR3 is made up of 13 amino acids. The CDR3 bases are TGTGCCAGCAGCTTAAACGCCGCCTACGAGCAGTACTTC. Its protein is CASSLNAAYEQYF.

This clone has a count of ten or more. V gene TRBV6-5 combines with J gene TRBJ1-1; a weak D match, TRBD1 (6 bases). The CDR3 has 13 amino acids. CDR1 and CDR2 from the germline V gene are MNHEY and SVGAGI. V was trimmed by 4 bases and J by 1 base, leaving 7 bases between them. The CDR3 nucleotides read TGTGCCAGCAGTTGGGGACAGAACACTGAAGCTTTCTTT. It is translated as CASSWGQNTEAFF.

V and J are TRBV4-1 and TRBJ2-2; the D gene is possibly TRBD2 (6 bases). V lost 0 bases and J 3 bases, leaving 14 bases between the germline ends. The CDR3 is 17 residues long. Germline V gene lookup returns CDR1 MGHRA and CDR2 YSYEKL. Here the CDR3 DNA reads TGCGCCAGCAGCCAAGAACCCCGCGGGGTGGACACCGGGGAGCTGTTTTTT. This sequence encodes CASSQEPRGVDTGELFF.